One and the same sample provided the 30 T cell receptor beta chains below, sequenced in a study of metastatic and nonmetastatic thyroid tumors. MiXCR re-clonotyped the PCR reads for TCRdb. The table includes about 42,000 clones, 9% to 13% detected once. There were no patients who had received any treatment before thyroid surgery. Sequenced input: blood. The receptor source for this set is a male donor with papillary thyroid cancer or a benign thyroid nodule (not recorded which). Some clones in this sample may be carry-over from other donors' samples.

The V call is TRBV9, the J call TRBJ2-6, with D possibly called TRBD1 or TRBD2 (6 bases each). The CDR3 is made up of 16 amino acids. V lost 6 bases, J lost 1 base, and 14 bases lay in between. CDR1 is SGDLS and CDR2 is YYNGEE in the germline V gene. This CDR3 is CASTIGGLSGANVLTF. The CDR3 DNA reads TGTGCCAGCACCATAGGGGGGCTGTCTGGGGCCAACGTCCTGACTTTC.

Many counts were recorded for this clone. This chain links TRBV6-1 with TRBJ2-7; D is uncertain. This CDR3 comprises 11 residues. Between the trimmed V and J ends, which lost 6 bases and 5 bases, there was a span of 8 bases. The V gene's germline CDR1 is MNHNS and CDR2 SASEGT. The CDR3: CASRGFNEQYF. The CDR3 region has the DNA TGTGCCAGCAGGGGGTTCAACGAGCAGTACTTC.

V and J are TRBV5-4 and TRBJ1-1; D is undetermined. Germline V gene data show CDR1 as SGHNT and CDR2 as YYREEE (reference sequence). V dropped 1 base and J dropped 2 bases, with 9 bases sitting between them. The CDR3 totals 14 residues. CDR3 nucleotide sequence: TGTGCCAGCAGCTTGATGACATCAAACACTGAAGCTTTCTTT. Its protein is CASSLMTSNTEAFF.

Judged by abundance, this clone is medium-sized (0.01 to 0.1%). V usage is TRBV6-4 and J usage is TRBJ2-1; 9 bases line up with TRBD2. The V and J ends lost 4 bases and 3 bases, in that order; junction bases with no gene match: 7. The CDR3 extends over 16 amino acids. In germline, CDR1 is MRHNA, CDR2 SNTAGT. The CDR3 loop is CASSVLAGAGYNEQFF. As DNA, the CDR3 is TGTGCCAGCAGTGTTTTAGCGGGAGCCGGCTACAATGAGCAGTTCTTC.

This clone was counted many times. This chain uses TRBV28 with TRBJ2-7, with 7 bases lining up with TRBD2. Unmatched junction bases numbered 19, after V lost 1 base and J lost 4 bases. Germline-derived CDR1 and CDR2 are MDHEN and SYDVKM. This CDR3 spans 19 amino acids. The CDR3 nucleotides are TGTGCCAGCAGTTTATTTGCGGTCTCGGGGCGGGAGAAGTGGTACGAGCAGTACTTC. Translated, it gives CASSLFAVSGREKWYEQYF.

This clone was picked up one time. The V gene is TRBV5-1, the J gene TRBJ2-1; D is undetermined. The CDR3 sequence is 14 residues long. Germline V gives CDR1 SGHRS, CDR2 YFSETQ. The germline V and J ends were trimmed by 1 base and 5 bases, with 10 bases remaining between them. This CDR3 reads CASSLFQPDNEQFF. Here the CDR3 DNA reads TGCGCCAGCAGCTTGTTTCAGCCAGACAATGAGCAGTTCTTC.

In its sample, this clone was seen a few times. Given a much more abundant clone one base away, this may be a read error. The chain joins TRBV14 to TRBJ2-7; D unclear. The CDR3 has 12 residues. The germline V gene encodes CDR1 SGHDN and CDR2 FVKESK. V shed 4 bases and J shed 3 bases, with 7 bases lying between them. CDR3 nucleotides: TGTGCCAGCAGCCCCATAGGCTACGAGCAGTACTTC. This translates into CASSPIGYEQYF.

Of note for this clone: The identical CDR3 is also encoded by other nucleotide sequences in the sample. This CDR3 reads CASSQGGRNEQFF. In nucleotides, the CDR3 is TGCGCCAGCAGCCAAGGCGGGAGGAATGAGCAGTTCTTC. This chain joins TRBV4-3 and TRBJ2-1; TRBD2 aligns across 8 bases. Germline CDR1 and CDR2: LGHNA and YSLEER. This CDR3 is built from 13 residues. The J segment lost 7 bases and the V segment lost 1 base, leaving 0 bases of the junction unmatched.

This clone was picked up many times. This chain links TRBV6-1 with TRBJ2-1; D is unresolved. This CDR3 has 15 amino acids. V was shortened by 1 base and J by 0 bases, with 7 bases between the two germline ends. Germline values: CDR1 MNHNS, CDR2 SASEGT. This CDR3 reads CASSEGTRSYNEQFF. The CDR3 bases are TGTGCCAGCAGTGAAGGGACCCGCTCCTACAATGAGCAGTTCTTC.

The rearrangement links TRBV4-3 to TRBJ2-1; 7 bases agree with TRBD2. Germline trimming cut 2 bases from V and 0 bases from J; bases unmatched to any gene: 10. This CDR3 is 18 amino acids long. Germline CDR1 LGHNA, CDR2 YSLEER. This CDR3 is CASSQISGTSSSYNEQFF. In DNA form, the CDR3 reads TGCGCCAGCAGCCAAATCAGCGGGACCTCTTCCTCCTACAATGAGCAGTTCTTC.

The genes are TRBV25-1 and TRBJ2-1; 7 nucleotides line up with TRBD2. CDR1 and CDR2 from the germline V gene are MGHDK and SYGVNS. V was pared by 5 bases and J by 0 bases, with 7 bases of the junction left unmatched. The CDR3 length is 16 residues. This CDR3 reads CASSPRGTNSYNEQFF. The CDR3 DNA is TGTGCCAGCAGTCCCCGGGGGACTAACTCCTACAATGAGCAGTTCTTC.

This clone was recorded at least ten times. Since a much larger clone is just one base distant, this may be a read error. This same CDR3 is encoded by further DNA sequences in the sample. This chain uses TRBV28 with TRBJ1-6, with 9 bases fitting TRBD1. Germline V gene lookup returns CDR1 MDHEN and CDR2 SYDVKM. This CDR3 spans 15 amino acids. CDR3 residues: CASRDWDRENSPLHF. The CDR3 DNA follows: TGCGCCAGCAGGGACTGGGACAGGGAAAATTCACCCCTCCACTTT.

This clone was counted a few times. For the CDR3, the DNA is TGCGCCAGCAGCCAAGATCGTAGGCCAGCTCTGAACACTGAAGCTTTCTTT. Translated: CASSQDRRPALNTEAFF. The rearrangement uses TRBV4-3 and TRBJ1-1; D call uncertain. Trimming pared 0 bases from V and 0 bases from J, leaving 14 bases between. CDR3 size: 17 residues. Germline V CDR1 and CDR2: LGHNA, YSLEER.

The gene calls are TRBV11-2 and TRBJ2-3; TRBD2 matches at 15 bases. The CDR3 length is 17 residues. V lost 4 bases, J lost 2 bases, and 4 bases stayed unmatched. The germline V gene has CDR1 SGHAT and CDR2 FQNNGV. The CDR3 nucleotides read TGTGCCAGCAGCTGGACTAGCGGGAGGGGGGCCACAGATACGCAGTATTTT. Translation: CASSWTSGRGATDTQYF.

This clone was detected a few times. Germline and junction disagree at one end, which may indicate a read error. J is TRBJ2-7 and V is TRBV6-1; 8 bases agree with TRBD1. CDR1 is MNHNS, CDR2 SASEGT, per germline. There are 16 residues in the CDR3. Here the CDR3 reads CAVRTQGAQGSYDQYF. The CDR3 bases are TGTGCCGTCAGAACCCAGGGGGCGCAAGGGTCCTACGACCAGTACTTC.

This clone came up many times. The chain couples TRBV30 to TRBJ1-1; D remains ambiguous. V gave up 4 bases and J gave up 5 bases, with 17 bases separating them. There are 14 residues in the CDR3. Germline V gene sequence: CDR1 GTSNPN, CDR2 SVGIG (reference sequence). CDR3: CAWIPRLRRTEAFF. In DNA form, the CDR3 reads TGTGCCTGGATCCCTAGGCTACGTAGGACTGAAGCTTTCTTT.

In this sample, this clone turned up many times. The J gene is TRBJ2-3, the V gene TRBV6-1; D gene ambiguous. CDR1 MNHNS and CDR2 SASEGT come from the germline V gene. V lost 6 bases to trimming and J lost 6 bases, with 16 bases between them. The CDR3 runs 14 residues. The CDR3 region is CASRSEFLRDTQYF. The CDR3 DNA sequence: TGTGCCAGCAGGTCCGAGTTCCTAAGGGATACGCAGTATTTT.

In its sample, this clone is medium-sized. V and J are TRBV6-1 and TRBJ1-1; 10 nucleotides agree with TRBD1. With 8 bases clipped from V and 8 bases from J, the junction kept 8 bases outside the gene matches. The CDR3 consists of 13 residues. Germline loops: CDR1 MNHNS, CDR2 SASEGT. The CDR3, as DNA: TGTGCCAGCGCCCGGGACAGGGGTGGCGAAGCTTTCTTT. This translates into CASARDRGGEAFF.

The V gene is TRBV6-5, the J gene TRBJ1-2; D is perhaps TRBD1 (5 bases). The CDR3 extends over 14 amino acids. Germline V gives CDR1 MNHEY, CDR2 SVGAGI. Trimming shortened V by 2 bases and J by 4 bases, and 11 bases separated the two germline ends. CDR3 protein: CASSYTGTAYGYTF. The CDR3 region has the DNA TGTGCCAGCAGTTACACCGGGACGGCCTATGGCTACACCTTC.

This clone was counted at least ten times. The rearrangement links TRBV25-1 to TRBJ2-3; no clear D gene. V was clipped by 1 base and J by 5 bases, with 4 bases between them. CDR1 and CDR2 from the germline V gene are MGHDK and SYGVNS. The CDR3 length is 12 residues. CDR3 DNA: TGTGCCAGCAGTGAATCTGGAGATACGCAGTATTTT. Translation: CASSESGDTQYF.

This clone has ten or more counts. The CDR3 reads CASSPNWGMNTEAFF. The CDR3 DNA sequence: TGTGCCAGCAGCCCAAACTGGGGGATGAACACTGAAGCTTTCTTT. This rearrangement joins TRBV14 to TRBJ1-1; D is perhaps TRBD1 (5 bases). Trimming pared 4 bases from V and 0 bases from J, leaving 12 bases between. This CDR3 is built from 15 residues. The germline V gene has CDR1 SGHDN and CDR2 FVKESK.

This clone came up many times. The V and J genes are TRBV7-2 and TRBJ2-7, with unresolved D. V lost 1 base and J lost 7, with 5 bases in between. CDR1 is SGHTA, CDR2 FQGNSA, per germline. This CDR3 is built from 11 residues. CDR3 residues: CASSLGAEQYF. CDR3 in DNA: TGTGCCAGCAGCTTAGGGGCAGAGCAGTACTTC.

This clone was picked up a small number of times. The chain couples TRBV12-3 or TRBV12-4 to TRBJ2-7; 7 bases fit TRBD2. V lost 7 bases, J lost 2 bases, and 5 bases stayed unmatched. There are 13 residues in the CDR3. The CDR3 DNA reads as TGTGCCAGCAAGCTAGCGGTTACCTACGAGCAGTACTTC. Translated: CASKLAVTYEQYF.

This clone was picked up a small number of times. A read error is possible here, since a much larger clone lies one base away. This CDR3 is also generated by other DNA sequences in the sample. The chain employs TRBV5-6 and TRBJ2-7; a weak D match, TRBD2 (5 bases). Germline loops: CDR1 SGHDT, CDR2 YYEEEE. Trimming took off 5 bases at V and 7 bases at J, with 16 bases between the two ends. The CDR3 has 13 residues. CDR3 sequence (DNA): TGTGCCAGCAGTTTAAGTGGGAGCGATGAGCAGTACTTC. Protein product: CASSLSGSDEQYF. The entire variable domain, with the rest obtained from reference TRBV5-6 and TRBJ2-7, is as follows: DAGVTQSPTHLIKTRGQQVTLRCSPKSGHDTVSWYQQALGQGPQFIFQYYEEEERQRGNFPDRFSGHQFPNYSSELNVNALLLGDSALYLCASSLSGSDEQYFGPGTRLTVT.

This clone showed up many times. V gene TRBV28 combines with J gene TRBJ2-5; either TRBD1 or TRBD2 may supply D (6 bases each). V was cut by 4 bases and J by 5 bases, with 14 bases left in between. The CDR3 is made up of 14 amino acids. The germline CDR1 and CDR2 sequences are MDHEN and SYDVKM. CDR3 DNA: TGTGCCAGCAGTTACGGGGGTACAGGGGAGACCCAGTACTTC. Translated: CASSYGGTGETQYF.

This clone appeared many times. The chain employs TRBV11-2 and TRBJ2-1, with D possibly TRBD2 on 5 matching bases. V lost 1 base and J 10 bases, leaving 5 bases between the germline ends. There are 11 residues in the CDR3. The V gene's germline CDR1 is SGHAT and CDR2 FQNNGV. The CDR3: CASSLGGEQFF. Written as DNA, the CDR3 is TGTGCCAGCAGCTTAGGAGGGGAGCAGTTCTTC.

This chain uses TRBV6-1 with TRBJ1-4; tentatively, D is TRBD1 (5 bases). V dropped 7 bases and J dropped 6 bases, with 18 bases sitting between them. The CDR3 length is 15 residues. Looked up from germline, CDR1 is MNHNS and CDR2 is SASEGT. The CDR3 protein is CASKIGGGAYEKLFF. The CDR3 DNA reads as TGTGCCAGCAAAATCGGAGGTGGGGCTTATGAAAAACTGTTTTTT.

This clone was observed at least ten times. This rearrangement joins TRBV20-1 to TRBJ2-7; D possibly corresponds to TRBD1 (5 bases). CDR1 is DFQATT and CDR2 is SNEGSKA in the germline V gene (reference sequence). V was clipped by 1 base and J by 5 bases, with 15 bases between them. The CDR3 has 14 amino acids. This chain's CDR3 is CSARAGRVQDEQYF. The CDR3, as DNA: TGCAGTGCTAGAGCGGGCAGGGTTCAGGACGAGCAGTACTTC.

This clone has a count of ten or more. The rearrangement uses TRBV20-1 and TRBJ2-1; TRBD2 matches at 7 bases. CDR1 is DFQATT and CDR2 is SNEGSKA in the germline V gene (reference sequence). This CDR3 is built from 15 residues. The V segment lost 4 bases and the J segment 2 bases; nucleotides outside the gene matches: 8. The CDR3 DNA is TGCAGTGCTACTACTGGCGGGAGCCCCTACAATGAGCAGTTCTTC. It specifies CSATTGGSPYNEQFF.

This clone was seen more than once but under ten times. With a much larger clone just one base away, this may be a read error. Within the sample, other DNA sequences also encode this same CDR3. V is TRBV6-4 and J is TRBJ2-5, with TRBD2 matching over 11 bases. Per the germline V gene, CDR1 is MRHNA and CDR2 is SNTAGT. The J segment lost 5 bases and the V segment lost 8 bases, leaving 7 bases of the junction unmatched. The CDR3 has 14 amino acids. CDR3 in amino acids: CASFGTSGSETQYF. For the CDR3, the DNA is TGTGCCAGCTTCGGTACTAGCGGGAGTGAGACCCAGTACTTC.